This T cell receptor (beta chain) comes out of a study of identical twins. Whole-study results and caveats: Insertion counts were lower in abundant cord blood beta clonotypes, a trend that memory repertoires did not show.

Addition of a universal primer site occurred through template switching, and cDNA carried unique molecular identifiers. TCRdb recomputed calls from the 5' RACE reads with MiXCR, one row per CDR3 protein. The sample records hundreds of thousands of distinct CDR3 sequences, 5.5% to 6.5% being singletons. This clonotype was counted a few times. Its antigen is as yet unknown. There are 19 residues in the CDR3. Germline CDR1 and CDR2: KGHDR and SFDVKD. J lost 9 bases, V lost 1 base, and 20 bases had no gene match. This sequence joins TRBV24-1 and TRBJ2-1; 7 nucleotides match TRBD2. The receptor was derived from a man aged 18 to 30 in good health. Sequencing was performed on naive T cells sorted from blood. The CDR3 loop is CATSDFSSPAGVKVAEQFF. Here the CDR3 DNA reads TGTGCCACCAGTGATTTTAGCTCCCCTGCGGGAGTTAAAGTGGCTGAGCAGTTCTTC.